This TCR beta chain was recorded in a study of T cell responses to AZD1222 COVID-19 vaccine. Study-wide results and caveats: White British people made up most donors, females outnumbered males, and clonal diversity was possibly underestimated. Among AZD1222 vaccinees, only 5 to 7 were seropositive at baseline.

Details on this clone: Antigen: not known. Other DNA sequences in this specimen translate into the identical CDR3.

Looked up from germline, CDR1 is SNHLY and CDR2 is FYNNEI. This CDR3 comprises 14 residues. The V gene end was trimmed by 6 bases and the J gene end by 4 bases; junction bases not matched to a gene: 9. Using immunoSEQ multiplex PCR, the repertoire was profiled, and TCRdb retains in-frame clones only, with some absent. The sample yields over 70,000 clones, over 60% seen once. The source is an adult who received the MenACWY meningococcal vaccine as a control. Sequencing used peripheral blood, obtained 28 days after the second dose of the MenACWY control vaccine. The V and J genes are TRBV2 and TRBJ2-7; 7 bases are shared with TRBD1. CDR3 region: CASREQGPSYEQYF. CDR3 in DNA: TGTGCCAGCAGAGAACAGGGGCCATCTTACGAGCAGTACTTC.